Shown below are 27 T cell receptor beta chains from a single sample sequenced in a study of T cell repertoires in cytomegalovirus infection. These TCRs are of unknown antigen specificity. TCRdb recomputed calls from the reads with MiXCR, one row per CDR3 protein. The profile covers some 200,000 distinct CDR3 sequences, with 35% to 40% appearing a single time and approximately 60% taken by the ten largest. The specimen comprised CD8+ T cells from cultured PBMCs, sampled from culture after CMV antigen stimulation. These receptors all stem from a human donor in good health (CMV status not recorded). Some clones in this sample may be carry-over from other donors' samples.

This chain connects TRBV27 to TRBJ2-2, with 7 bases that match TRBD2. J gave up 4 bases and V 6 bases, and 11 bases lay outside the gene matches. The CDR3 totals 16 residues. Per the germline V gene, CDR1 is MNHEY and CDR2 is SMNVEV (reference sequence). The CDR3 DNA follows: TGTGCCAGCAGCAGTAATCGGGGGGACTCCACCGGGGAGCTGTTTTTT. This encodes CASSSNRGDSTGELFF.

The gene calls are TRBV5-1 and TRBJ1-1, with D uncertain. Deletions cut 4 bases from V and 1 base from J, with 14 bases between. CDR1 SGHRS and CDR2 YFSETQ come from the germline V gene. The CDR3 has 15 residues. The CDR3 DNA is TGCGCCAGCAGCCTGGCTCGACGGGAGAACACTGAAGCTTTCTTT. This gives the protein CASSLARRENTEAFF.

The count of this clonotype is one. The V and J genes are TRBV9 and TRBJ2-2; TRBD2 aligns across 8 bases. This CDR3 is built from 15 residues. V lost 6 bases to trimming and J lost 5 bases; unmatched junction nucleotides: 9. Germline values: CDR1 SGDLS, CDR2 YYNGEE. The CDR3 DNA reads as TGTGCCAGCACAGCCTCCAGCGGGAGAACCGGGGAGCTGTTTTTT. Its protein product is CASTASSGRTGELFF.

The chain couples TRBV7-3 to TRBJ1-1; TRBD1 is a possible D gene (6 bases). This CDR3 is built from 13 residues. From germline, CDR1 is SGHTA and CDR2 FQGTGA. Deletions cut 2 bases from V and 3 bases from J, with 7 bases between. The CDR3 nucleotides read TGTGCCAGCAGCTTACCAGGGGACACTGAAGCTTTCTTT. Amino acid sequence: CASSLPGDTEAFF.

The chain uses TRBV11-2 and TRBJ1-1, with a tentative D call TRBD1 (6 bases). There are 13 residues in the CDR3. Trimming removed 4 bases at V and 11 bases at J, with 17 bases between. CDR1 is SGHAT and CDR2 is FQNNGV in the germline V gene. Written as DNA, the CDR3 is TGTGCCAGCAGCTCTCCGAGGGGGGCTCAGGCTTTCTTT. Translation: CASSSPRGAQAFF.

On this clonotype: The junction departs from germline at one end; a sequencing error may be responsible. The V call is TRBV5-3, the J call TRBJ1-2; 7 bases fit TRBD1. TRBV5-3 falls under the ORF class, with uncertain function. This CDR3 is 15 amino acids long. CDR3 nucleotides: TGTGCCAGCAGCTTCGGGGACAGCGAATTCTATGGCTACACCTTC. It codes for CASSFGDSEFYGYTF.

This chain connects TRBV6-1 to TRBJ2-7; TRBD2 matches 8 bases. This CDR3 region has 13 residues. After removal of 2 bases from V and 6 bases from J, the junction contained 3 bases not matched to a gene. Germline lookup yields CDR1 MNHNS and CDR2 SASEGT. In DNA form, the CDR3 reads TGTGCCAGCAGTGAACTAGCGGGCCGCGAGCAGTACTTC. Its protein product is CASSELAGREQYF.

The chain joins TRBV13 to TRBJ1-2, with a tentative D call TRBD1 (6 bases). Germline V CDR1 and CDR2: PRHDT, FYEKMQ (reference sequence). V lost 3 bases and J lost 4, with 12 bases in between. This CDR3 is 14 amino acids long. CDR3 region: CASSFQDSPYGYTF. CDR3 bases: TGTGCCAGCAGCTTCCAGGACAGTCCCTATGGCTACACCTTC. Based on the CDR3 plus reference TRBV13 and TRBJ1-2, the full variable domain is AAGVIQSPRHLIKEKRETATLKCYPIPRHDTVYWYQQGPGQDPQFLISFYEKMQSDKGSIPDRFSAQQFSDYHSELNMSSLELGDSALYFCASSFQDSPYGYTFGSGTRLTVV.

This clonotype was recorded a few times. V is TRBV28 and J is TRBJ2-2; 11 bases are a match to TRBD2. Trimming at V came to 5 bases and at J to 3 bases, leaving 5 bases not matched to a gene. CDR1 and CDR2 (germline): MDHEN, SYDVKM. The CDR3 spans 16 residues. The CDR3 spells CASSPGTSGYTGELFF. The CDR3 DNA is TGTGCCAGCAGTCCGGGGACTAGCGGTTACACCGGGGAGCTGTTTTTT.

This clonotype was seen only a few times. CDR3 coding DNA: TGTGCCAGCAGCTTAGGGAGTACAGGGGAAGCTTTCTTT. Amino acids: CASSLGSTGEAFF. The chain links TRBV7-9 to TRBJ1-1, with D possibly being TRBD1 (6 bases). The CDR3 runs to 13 residues. The V end was cut by 1 base, the J end by 8 bases, with 11 bases between. Germline loops: CDR1 SEHNR, CDR2 FQNEAQ (reference sequence).

This clonotype came up a few times. The chain links TRBV28 to TRBJ1-5, with D possibly matching TRBD1 (6 bases). This CDR3 has 15 residues. The germline V gene encodes CDR1 MDHEN and CDR2 SYDVKM. Trimming removed 7 bases at V and 0 bases at J, with 13 bases between. This CDR3 is CASTFRGDSNQPQHF. CDR3 nucleotides: TGTGCCAGCACCTTCAGGGGCGATAGCAATCAGCCCCAGCATTTT. The variable domain in full, with the rest retrieved from reference TRBV28 and TRBJ1-5, is DVKVTQSSRYLVKRTGEKVFLECVQDMDHENMFWYRQDPGLGLRLIYFSYDVKMKEKGDIPEGYSVSREKKERFSLILESASTNQTSMYLCASTFRGDSNQPQHFGDGTRLSIL.

This clonotype was counted between two and nine times. For the CDR3, the DNA is TGTGCCAGCAGTACCCGACAGGGGGCCTACTACGAGCAGTACTTC. Amino acid sequence: CASSTRQGAYYEQYF. The V gene is TRBV27, the J gene TRBJ2-7, with 10 bases lining up with TRBD1. Germline V gives CDR1 MNHEY, CDR2 SMNVEV (reference sequence). The J segment lost 3 bases and the V segment lost 5 bases, leaving 7 bases of the junction unmatched. The CDR3 contains 15 residues.

Comment on this clonotype: A read error may account for a junction end that differs from germline. This sequence joins TRBV6-1 and TRBJ1-1, with D possibly being TRBD1 (5 bases). CDR1 and CDR2 from the germline V gene are MNHNS and SASEGT. The CDR3 is 13 residues long. CDR3 loop: CTSSEARGRRAFF. CDR3 DNA: TGTACCAGCAGTGAAGCGCGGGGCAGGAGGGCTTTCTTT.

This chain links TRBV11-2 with TRBJ2-7; D is perhaps TRBD1 (5 bases). The CDR3 sequence is 17 residues long. CDR1 and CDR2 from the germline V gene are SGHAT and FQNNGV. Trimming took 5 bases from V and 0 from J, leaving 20 bases between them. The CDR3 nucleotides read TGTGCCAGCAGCGTACGATACAGGAACCCCCGCTCCTACGAGCAGTACTTC. It specifies CASSVRYRNPRSYEQYF. The variable domain in full, with the rest retrieved from reference TRBV11-2 and TRBJ2-7, is EAGVAQSPRYKIIEKRQSVAFWCNPISGHATLYWYQQILGQGPKLLIQFQNNGVVDDSQLPKDRFSAERLKGVDSTLKIQPAKLEDSAVYLCASSVRYRNPRSYEQYFGPGTRLTVT.

This clonotype turned up a few times. The chain is built from TRBV7-9 and TRBJ2-7; 9 bases align to TRBD1. Trimming cost V 4 bases and J 9 bases; bases outside gene matches: 10. The CDR3 is made up of 14 amino acids. Germline lookup yields CDR1 SEHNR and CDR2 FQNEAQ (reference sequence). This CDR3 is CASSSSRDRVGQYF. The CDR3 DNA is TGTGCCAGCAGCTCGTCCCGGGACAGGGTTGGGCAGTACTTC.

This clonotype was observed a few times. This rearrangement joins TRBV12-3 or TRBV12-4 to TRBJ2-7; tentatively, D is TRBD1 or TRBD2 (5 bases each). The CDR3 has 15 residues. The V and J ends lost 3 bases and 0 bases respectively, with 12 bases between them. The CDR3: CASSFFGTASYEQYF. CDR3 sequence (DNA): TGTGCCAGCAGTTTTTTCGGGACGGCCTCCTACGAGCAGTACTTC.

This rearrangement joins TRBV10-3 to TRBJ2-1; D may be TRBD1 (7 bases). Germline CDR1 and CDR2: ENHRY and SYGVKD. Trimming pared 2 bases from V and 3 bases from J, leaving 17 bases between. The CDR3 spans 17 residues. Written as DNA, the CDR3 is TGTGCCATCAGTGAGAGGGGCAGGGGGGCCCTCTACAATGAGCAGTTCTTC. Amino acid sequence: CAISERGRGALYNEQFF.

There are a few counts of this clonotype. The chain recombines TRBV20-1 with TRBJ2-6, with no clear D. Trimming removed 3 bases at V and 0 bases at J, with 6 bases between. Germline V gene sequence: CDR1 DFQATT, CDR2 SNEGSKA (reference sequence). This CDR3 spans 14 amino acids. CDR3 sequence reads: CSASPHSGANVLTF. Written as DNA, the CDR3 is TGCAGTGCTAGTCCGCACTCTGGGGCCAACGTCCTGACTTTC.

The J gene is TRBJ2-2, the V gene TRBV7-3, with D tentatively TRBD1 or TRBD2 (5 bases each). Trimming stripped 5 bases from V and 1 base from J, with 17 bases between. This CDR3 comprises 17 residues. Germline V CDR1 and CDR2: SGHTA, FQGTGA. The CDR3, as DNA: TGTGCCAGCAGCCCGCACCCAGGGACGGTGAACACCGGGGAGCTGTTTTTT. It codes for CASSPHPGTVNTGELFF.

The J gene is TRBJ1-6, the V gene TRBV12-3 or TRBV12-4; D gene ambiguous. CDR3 length: 14 residues. Trimming left V 6 bases short and J 0 bases short, with 6 bases between. The CDR3 region has the DNA TGTGCCAGCAGAAACAGCTCCTATAATTCACCCCTCCACTTT. Translation: CASRNSSYNSPLHF.

This clonotype was counted only a few times. The chain links TRBV5-4 to TRBJ2-3; 11 bases are shared with TRBD2. The CDR3 totals 17 residues. The ends lost 4 bases at V and 0 bases at J; junction bases unmatched: 7. In germline, CDR1 is SGHNT, CDR2 YYREEE (reference sequence). The CDR3 bases are TGTGCCAGCAGCGCCTGGACTAGCGGGCCTAGCACAGATACGCAGTATTTT. This codes for CASSAWTSGPSTDTQYF.

The rearrangement joins TRBV29-1 to TRBJ1-2; TRBD1 matches at 7 bases. V dropped 8 bases and J dropped 8; count of bases not matched to a gene: 14. The germline gives CDR1 SQVTM, CDR2 ANQGSEA. CDR3 length: 13 residues. In DNA form, the CDR3 reads TGCAGCTGCACCCCAGGGGGAAATGAAGGCTACACCTTC. Translating gives CSCTPGGNEGYTF.

This clonotype was detected many times. The chain carries TRBV7-6 and TRBJ2-7; 10 bases are a match to TRBD2. The CDR3 runs 17 residues. Trimming cost V 1 base and J 0 bases; bases outside gene matches: 6. The germline gives CDR1 SGHVS, CDR2 FNYEAQ. The CDR3 DNA is TGTGCCAGCAGCTTAGTTGCTAGCGGGGGTCGCTCCTACGAGCAGTACTTC. The encoded protein is CASSLVASGGRSYEQYF. Full variable domain (rest looked up from reference TRBV7-6 and TRBJ2-7): GAGVSQSPRYKVTKRGQDVALRCDPISGHVSLYWYRQALGQGPEFLTYFNYEAQQDKSGLPNDRFSAERPEGSISTLTIQRTEQRDSAMYRCASSLVASGGRSYEQYFGPGTRLTVT.

Comments on this clonotype: A much larger clone lies one base from this, so it may be a read error. The rearrangement joins TRBV27 to TRBJ1-5; the D gene is possibly TRBD1 (5 bases). Germline V gene data show CDR1 as MNHEY and CDR2 as SMNVEV (reference sequence). Between the trimmed V and J ends, which lost 5 bases and 6 bases, there was a span of 17 bases. The CDR3 loop spans 15 amino acids. CDR3 nucleotide sequence: TGTGCCAGCAGTGAAGTCGGGGCTAGGAGTCAGCCCCAGCATTTT. Protein product: CASSEVGARSQPQHF.

The chain is built from TRBV15 and TRBJ2-5; 7 nucleotides agree with TRBD1. The CDR3 runs 17 residues. Losses at the gene ends were 5 bases for V and 2 bases for J; bases not matched to a gene: 14. The V gene's germline CDR1 is LNHNV and CDR2 YYDKDF (reference sequence). The CDR3 sequence is CATSRSILQGPQETQYF. The CDR3 DNA reads TGTGCCACCAGCCGCTCCATCCTACAGGGGCCGCAAGAGACCCAGTACTTC.

The rearrangement links TRBV12-3 or TRBV12-4 to TRBJ2-3; TRBD2 might be the D (7 bases). CDR3 size: 16 residues. With 6 bases removed from V and 8 bases from J, the gap between germline ends came to 24 bases. The CDR3 sequence is CASRPLLARGGGTQYF. The CDR3 DNA sequence: TGTGCCAGCAGGCCTCTCCTTGCTAGGGGGGGTGGTACGCAGTATTTT.

The rearrangement uses TRBV9 and TRBJ1-5, with a weak D call TRBD1 (5 bases). The CDR3 has 14 residues. From germline, CDR1 is SGDLS and CDR2 YYNGEE. Trimming shortened V by 3 bases and J by 1 base, and 8 bases separated the two germline ends. Written as DNA, the CDR3 is TGTGCCAGCAGCGCCCGGGACAGCAATCAGCCCCAGCATTTT. Its translation is CASSARDSNQPQHF.